The 28 T cell receptor beta chains listed next were all sequenced from one sample in a study of vaccination and CD4 T cells after COVID-19. Antigens of these TCRs are unknown. At the Johns Hopkins FTIC core, DNA taken from cultured CD4+ T cells was sequenced by way of the Oncomine TCR Beta short-read assay. TCRdb redid the calling of the PCR reads with MiXCR, one entry per CDR3 protein. Of 9,500 to 10,000 distinct CDR3 sequences listed, approximately 35% were seen once; the top ten hold roughly 35%. Treatment denoted: approximately nine-day PBMC culture with coronavirus spike peptide pools or control peptides (ViraFEST assay). The unexposed donor gave CD4+ T cells before the COVID-19 pandemic (2011-2018). The sample was CD4+ T cells from blood, cultured in vitro. The source is a human donor in good health.

The chain is built from TRBV7-2 and TRBJ2-7; D gene ambiguous. CDR1 and CDR2 from the germline V gene are SGHTA and FQGNSA. The CDR3 has 13 residues. V was trimmed by 5 bases and J by 4 bases, leaving 12 bases between them. CDR3 in amino acids: CASSPPTLYEQYF. The CDR3 nucleotides read TGTGCCAGCAGCCCCCCCACCCTTTACGAGCAGTACTTC.

The rearrangement links TRBV5-6 to TRBJ1-1, with 7 positions matching TRBD1. This CDR3 spans 17 amino acids. The V gene's germline CDR1 is SGHDT and CDR2 YYEEEE. Losses at the gene ends were 4 bases for V and 5 bases for J; bases not matched to a gene: 17. Here the CDR3 reads CASSPPDRVYLVTEAFF. The CDR3 coding sequence is TGTGCCAGCAGCCCCCCAGACAGGGTGTATCTCGTGACTGAAGCTTTCTTT.

The chain recombines TRBV6-1 with TRBJ2-1, with D possibly called TRBD1 or TRBD2 (5 bases each). Trimming took off 5 bases at V and 15 bases at J, with 26 bases between the two ends. The germline gives CDR1 MNHNS, CDR2 SASEGT. CDR3 length: 15 residues. In nucleotides, the CDR3 is TGTGCCAGCAGTAAAACCGGGACCTCTTTTCCTCAGCGGTTCTTC. Translating gives CASSKTGTSFPQRFF.

CDR3 coding DNA: TGTGCCAGCTTTAAAATGAGTCTCCCGGATTCACCCCTCCACTTT. Protein product: CASFKMSLPDSPLHF. V is TRBV6-1 and J is TRBJ1-6; D not certain. CDR3 length equals 15 residues. Germline CDR1 MNHNS, CDR2 SASEGT. The germline V and J ends were trimmed by 8 bases and 8 bases, with 19 bases remaining between them.

This clonotype turned up a few times. The rearrangement links TRBV2 to TRBJ1-6; a weak D match, TRBD1 (5 bases). CDR3 size: 15 residues. V shed 7 bases and J shed 9 bases, with 19 bases lying between them. Per the germline V gene, CDR1 is SNHLY and CDR2 is FYNNEI. Here the CDR3 reads CASTIQLRGTSPLHF. The CDR3 region has the DNA TGTGCCAGCACTATACAGTTGAGAGGGACTTCACCCCTCCACTTT.

This clonotype appeared a few times. The chain uses TRBV20-1 and TRBJ2-5, with 9 bases matching TRBD1. V shed 6 bases and J 5 bases; nucleotides not matched to a gene: 7. This CDR3 comprises 13 residues. CDR1 and CDR2 from the germline V gene are DFQATT and SNEGSKA (reference sequence). The DNA for the CDR3 is TGCAGTGCGCCGGACAGGGGAGGGGAGACCCAGTACTTC. Encoded protein: CSAPDRGGETQYF.

The sample holds a few counts of this clonotype. V is TRBV29-1 and J is TRBJ1-5; 7 bases line up with TRBD1. The ends lost 7 bases at V and 5 bases at J; junction bases unmatched: 11. CDR1 SQVTM and CDR2 ANQGSEA come from the germline V gene. The CDR3 contains 14 residues. CDR3 amino acids: CSAGDSGGHQPQHF. The DNA for the CDR3 is TGCAGCGCCGGGGACAGCGGGGGCCATCAGCCCCAGCATTTT.

V and J are TRBV6-5 and TRBJ2-7, with D maybe TRBD1 (5 bases). V lost 0 bases to trimming and J lost 2 bases, with 5 bases between them. Per germline, CDR1 MNHEY and CDR2 SVGAGI. The length of the CDR3 is 13 residues. CDR3 sequence reads: CASSYSGPYEQYF. The CDR3 nucleotides are TGTGCCAGCAGTTACTCGGGGCCCTACGAGCAGTACTTC.

This clonotype was seen only a few times. This chain uses TRBV15 with TRBJ2-7; the D is unclear. Trimming cost V 0 bases and J 5 bases, with 8 bases left between them. This CDR3 spans 13 amino acids. The V gene's germline CDR1 is LNHNV and CDR2 YYDKDF (reference sequence). CDR3 protein: CATSRDLGDEQYF. The CDR3 DNA sequence: TGTGCCACCAGCAGAGATCTTGGAGACGAGCAGTACTTC.

This chain links TRBV19 with TRBJ1-5; D is unresolved. Germline CDR1 is LNHDA and CDR2 is SQIVND (reference sequence). The germline V and J ends were trimmed by 3 bases and 2 bases, with 14 bases remaining between them. The CDR3 is made up of 16 amino acids. CDR3 region: CASSIRDGFGNQPQHF. The CDR3 DNA reads TGTGCCAGTAGTATTAGGGATGGGTTTGGCAATCAGCCCCAGCATTTT.

This chain joins TRBV10-1 and TRBJ2-4, with TRBD1 as a possible D gene (7 bases). Trimming shortened V by 4 bases and J by 13 bases, and 17 bases separated the two germline ends. CDR1 and CDR2 (germline): WNHNN, SYGVQD (reference sequence). The CDR3 totals 13 residues. The CDR3 nucleotides read TGCGCCAGCAGTGGGTCAGGGGGGCGCCCCCAGTACTTC. Protein: CASSGSGGRPQYF.

This clonotype occurred a few times. J is TRBJ2-5 and V is TRBV20-1, with D perhaps assigned TRBD1 or TRBD2 (6 bases each). Trimming took 6 bases from V and 2 from J, leaving 13 bases between them. CDR3 length: 13 amino acids. Germline lookup yields CDR1 DFQATT and CDR2 SNEGSKA (reference sequence). The CDR3 loop reads CSAARGPQETQYF. DNA for the CDR3: TGCAGTGCGGCACGGGGGCCGCAAGAGACCCAGTACTTC.

This clonotype has only a few counts. CDR3 DNA: TGTGCCAGCAGTCCCGAAGACCCCGCATCCGCCTACGAGCAGTACTTC. It yields the protein CASSPEDPASAYEQYF. V usage is TRBV6-1 and J usage is TRBJ2-7, with D uncertain. The germline V gene has CDR1 MNHNS and CDR2 SASEGT. The CDR3 length is 16 residues. V dropped 5 bases and J dropped 2 bases, with 19 bases sitting between them.

In this sample, this clonotype turned up a few times. The chain couples TRBV10-1 to TRBJ1-1; no clear D. V was clipped by 9 bases and J by 0 bases, with 14 bases between them. The germline V gene has CDR1 WNHNN and CDR2 SYGVQD (reference sequence). The CDR3 totals 14 residues. CDR3 loop: CASSRGRLNTEAFF. The CDR3 nucleotides read TGCGCCAGTTCCCGAGGACGCTTGAACACTGAAGCTTTCTTT.

The chain has TRBV18 and TRBJ2-5; 10 bases are a match to TRBD1. CDR3 length: 14 residues. CDR1 is KGHSH, CDR2 LQKENI, per germline. J was trimmed by 4 bases and V by 6 bases; bases with no gene match: 5. The chain's CDR3 is CASSSGTGVETQYF. Written as DNA, the CDR3 is TGTGCCAGCTCCAGCGGGACAGGGGTAGAGACCCAGTACTTC.

The CDR3 reads CASSLYQMNTEAFF. The CDR3 coding sequence is TGTGCCAGCAGTTTATACCAAATGAACACTGAAGCTTTCTTT. The gene calls are TRBV27 and TRBJ1-1; unclear D gene. Germline assignment: CDR1 MNHEY and CDR2 SMNVEV (reference sequence). Between the trimmed V and J ends, which lost 1 base and 0 bases, there was a span of 6 bases. This CDR3 spans 14 amino acids.

The J gene is TRBJ1-1, the V gene TRBV11-2; D call uncertain. CDR3 length equals 14 residues. The ends were cut back, 1 base at V and 0 bases at J, with 6 bases in the middle. Looked up from germline, CDR1 is SGHAT and CDR2 is FQNNGV. CDR3 residues: CASSLGNLNTEAFF. In nucleotides, the CDR3 is TGTGCCAGCAGCTTAGGTAACTTGAACACTGAAGCTTTCTTT.

V is TRBV30 and J is TRBJ1-5; possible D gene TRBD1, 5 bases. Trimming stripped 3 bases from V and 5 bases from J, with 20 bases between. CDR1 GTSNPN and CDR2 SVGIG come from the germline V gene (reference sequence). The CDR3 has 16 amino acids. As DNA, the CDR3 is TGTGCCTGGAGCGCAATGTCGGGGGATAAGGATCAGCCCCAGCATTTT. Translating gives CAWSAMSGDKDQPQHF.

The chain uses TRBV20-1 and TRBJ1-4, with a possible D match to TRBD1 (5 bases). Trimming shortened V by 1 base and J by 6 bases, and 12 bases separated the two germline ends. The germline CDR1 and CDR2 sequences are DFQATT and SNEGSKA (reference sequence). The CDR3 is made up of 14 amino acids. The CDR3: CSARGTGADEKLFF. The CDR3 bases are TGCAGTGCTAGAGGAACAGGAGCCGATGAAAAACTGTTTTTT.

The gene calls are TRBV2 and TRBJ2-1; tentative D call: TRBD1 (8 bases). Looked up from germline, CDR1 is SNHLY and CDR2 is FYNNEI. Trimming removed 5 bases from V and 4 bases from J, with 15 bases in between. This CDR3 spans 15 amino acids. This CDR3 is CASSLTGGAYNEQFF. The CDR3 DNA reads TGTGCCAGCAGTCTTACAGGGGGGGCTTACAATGAGCAGTTCTTC. Full variable domain (rest looked up from reference TRBV2 and TRBJ2-1): EPEVTQTPSHQVTQMGQEVILRCVPISNHLYFYWYRQILGQKVEFLVSFYNNEISEKSEIFDDQFSVERPDGSNFTLKIRSTKLEDSAMYFCASSLTGGAYNEQFFGPGTRLTVL.

This clonotype turned up a few times. This rearrangement joins TRBV11-2 to TRBJ2-6; D remains ambiguous. This CDR3 is 13 amino acids long. Trimming stripped 4 bases from V and 3 bases from J, with 4 bases between. Per the germline V gene, CDR1 is SGHAT and CDR2 is FQNNGV. The CDR3 region is CASSSDGANVLTF. As DNA, the CDR3 is TGTGCCAGCAGCTCGGATGGGGCCAACGTCCTGACTTTC. Full variable domain (rest looked up from reference TRBV11-2 and TRBJ2-6): EAGVAQSPRYKIIEKRQSVAFWCNPISGHATLYWYQQILGQGPKLLIQFQNNGVVDDSQLPKDRFSAERLKGVDSTLKIQPAKLEDSAVYLCASSSDGANVLTFGAGSRLTVL.

This clonotype was seen a handful of times. The rearrangement uses TRBV7-2 and TRBJ2-7; D may be TRBD1 or TRBD2 (5 bases each). The length of the CDR3 is 11 residues. The V end lost 5 bases, the J end lost 9 bases, and 11 bases lay between the germline ends. Germline V gene lookup returns CDR1 SGHTA and CDR2 FQGNSA. The CDR3 loop is CASSEGPLQYF. The CDR3 nucleotides read TGTGCCAGCAGCGAGGGACCCCTGCAGTACTTC.

The V call is TRBV9, the J call TRBJ1-2, with a tentative D call TRBD1 (6 bases). Germline V gene lookup returns CDR1 SGDLS and CDR2 YYNGEE. V lost 4 bases to trimming and J lost 4 bases, with 17 bases between them. CDR3 size: 15 residues. CDR3 sequence reads: CASSPSTGNLYGYTF. The CDR3 coding sequence is TGTGCCAGCAGCCCCTCGACAGGCAACCTCTATGGCTACACCTTC.

This clonotype has more than one count but fewer than ten. This rearrangement joins TRBV18 to TRBJ2-6; D not certain. V lost 2 bases, J lost 4 bases, and 3 bases lay in between. The CDR3 is made up of 13 amino acids. Germline V gives CDR1 KGHSH, CDR2 LQKENI. In DNA, the CDR3 is TGTGCCAGCTCACCAAGCGGGGCCAACGTCCTGACTTTC. This sequence encodes CASSPSGANVLTF. The variable domain in full, completed from reference TRBV18 and TRBJ2-6, reads NAGVMQNPRHLVRRRGQEARLRCSPMKGHSHVYWYRQLPEEGLKFMVYLQKENIIDESGMPKERFSAEFPKEGPSILRIQQVVRGDSAAYFCASSPSGANVLTFGAGSRLTVL.

The chain carries TRBV7-6 and TRBJ2-7, with 9 nucleotides matching TRBD1. The CDR3 has 17 amino acids. V shed 5 bases and J 5 bases; nucleotides not matched to a gene: 16. Germline CDR1 and CDR2: SGHVS and FNYEAQ. CDR3 loop: CASSGPLDGTGKNEQYF. As DNA, the CDR3 is TGTGCCAGCAGCGGGCCCTTAGACGGGACAGGGAAAAACGAGCAGTACTTC.

This clonotype has a single count. The chain uses TRBV2 and TRBJ2-3; no firm D call. This CDR3 region has 12 residues. Deletions cut 5 bases from V and 2 bases from J, with 5 bases between. The V gene's germline CDR1 is SNHLY and CDR2 FYNNEI. The CDR3 bases are TGTGCCAGCAGTACCGACACAGATACGCAGTATTTT. Translated, it gives CASSTDTDTQYF.

The V and J genes are TRBV14 and TRBJ2-1; D is perhaps TRBD1 or TRBD2 (6 bases each). Germline V gives CDR1 SGHDN, CDR2 FVKESK. Between the trimmed V and J ends, which lost 1 base and 10 bases, there was a span of 8 bases. The CDR3 contains 12 residues. CDR3 sequence reads: CASSQVGGEQFF. The CDR3 DNA sequence: TGTGCCAGCAGCCAAGTCGGGGGCGAGCAGTTCTTC.

By its share, this clonotype is medium-sized. The gene calls are TRBV7-9 and TRBJ2-3; D is possibly TRBD1 or TRBD2 (5 bases each). CDR1 is SEHNR, CDR2 FQNEAQ, per germline (reference sequence). The CDR3 extends over 17 amino acids. The V and J ends lost 2 bases and 0 bases respectively, with 15 bases between them. The CDR3 DNA follows: TGTGCCAGCAGCTTAAGGGGCGGGCAGGTCAGCACAGATACGCAGTATTTT. The encoded protein is CASSLRGGQVSTDTQYF.